A selection of T cell receptor beta chains follows, all from one sample in a study of OX40 agonist ivuxolimab in advanced cancers. This table comes from immunoSEQ multiplex PCR, and its TCRdb copy is limited to in-frame clones, with some not included. The sample carries around 74,000 clones, approximately 90% recorded once. The sequences come from CD4+ or CD8+ T cells sorted from blood, collected in a trial of the OX40 agonist ivuxolimab. These receptors were taken from an adult with an advanced solid tumor such as melanoma, head and neck, liver or kidney cancer. Each CDR3 is given with its conserved first and last residue. The D gene is left open where the match is weak. Only some rows state a clone size, as once, few, many or a class for expanded clones.

CDR3 DNA,CDR3 protein,V gene,clone size,J gene,D gene
TGTGCAAGTCCCCCCGCACTAACTAGCGGGAGGCTGAACGGGTCCTACGAGCAGTACTTC,CASPPALTSGRLNGSYEQYF,TRBV12-2,-,TRBJ2-7,-
TGCGCCAGCCGCGGGGACGTCCAAGAGACCCAGTACTTC,CASRGDVQETQYF,TRBV5-1,-,TRBJ2-5,-
TGTGCCAGCAGTTTATTGCCGGAAACCTACGAGCAGTACTTC,CASSLLPETYEQYF,TRBV27,-,TRBJ2-7,-
TGTGCCAGCCTCGTGCCGACAGTCACAGATACGCAGTATTTT,CASLVPTVTDTQYF,TRBV6-1,-,TRBJ2-3,-
TGTGCCAGCAGCGTAGGGGGCGGCGGGAGCTCCTACAATGAGCAGTTCTTC,CASSVGGGGSSYNEQFF,TRBV9,-,TRBJ2-1,TRBD2
TGTGCCAGCAGTTACGGACCCGGGACGTTGGTTTTCTTT,CASSYGPGTLVFF,TRBV6-4,-,TRBJ1-1,-
TGTGCCAGCAGTTACTCGAACGGAATCCAGTCCTATGGCTACACCTTC,CASSYSNGIQSYGYTF,TRBV6-6,-,TRBJ1-2,-
TGTGCCAGCAGCTTTGGTCCTAGCGGGAGTGCCGACACCGGGGAGCTGTTTTTT,CASSFGPSGSADTGELFF,TRBV7-2,-,TRBJ2-2,TRBD2
TGTGCCAGCAGCTTGGTCGGAGTTTCCTACAATGAGCAGTTCTTC,CASSLVGVSYNEQFF,TRBV7-9,-,TRBJ2-1,-
TGTGCCAGTAGAAAGGGACTAGCGGGCAATGAGCAGTTCTTC,CASRKGLAGNEQFF,TRBV19,once,TRBJ2-1,TRBD2
TGTGCCAGCAGCTCTACTAGCGAGGGGTACTACGAGCAGTACTTC,CASSSTSEGYYEQYF,TRBV11-3,-,TRBJ2-7,TRBD2
TGTGCCTACCTGACAGCGTATGAAAAACTGTTTTTT,CAYLTAYEKLFF,TRBV30,-,TRBJ1-4,-
TGTGCCACCACCCGAGGACTTAGCACAGATACGCAGTATTTT,CATTRGLSTDTQYF,TRBV7-8,-,TRBJ2-3,-
TGTGCCAGCAGTCCCAGGGGACTAGCGGGCCGGGGGGGAGAGACCCAGTACTTC,CASSPRGLAGRGGETQYF,TRBV27,-,TRBJ2-5,TRBD2
TGTGCCAGCAGTCTATCCCTCTTGGGGGGGGTGGAGACCCAGTACTTC,CASSLSLLGGVETQYF,TRBV28,-,TRBJ2-5,TRBD2
TGTGCCAGCTCACCCCGGTCACCTCGGGATGAGCAGTTCTTC,CASSPRSPRDEQFF,TRBV18,-,TRBJ2-1,-
TGCGCCAGCAGCTTGAGGGTAGCGGGATACAATGAGCAGTTCTTC,CASSLRVAGYNEQFF,TRBV5-1,once,TRBJ2-1,TRBD2
TGTGCCAGCAGCCAAGGTTACTTGGTCAGCGAGGCCCGGGAGGCGAAATACAATGAGCAGTTCTTC,CASSQGYLVSEAREAKYNEQFF,TRBV14,-,TRBJ2-1,TRBD2
TGCGCCAGCAGCCAGGAATATACGCAGTATTTT,CASSQEYTQYF,TRBV4-3,-,TRBJ2-3,-
TGTGCCAGCAGTGAATGGGTAGGGAGGAACACCGGGGAGCTGTTTTTT,CASSEWVGRNTGELFF,TRBV6-1,-,TRBJ2-2,-
TGTGCCAGCAGCTTAGAAGGGGCTTGGGGCACTGAAGCTTTCTTT,CASSLEGAWGTEAFF,TRBV11-2,-,TRBJ1-1,-
TGTGCCAGTACTTATGGGACAGGATCCTACGAGCAGTACTTC,CASTYGTGSYEQYF,TRBV2,-,TRBJ2-7,TRBD1
TGTGCCAGCAGCTCGGACAGGAGTTCCACAGATACGCAGTATTTT,CASSSDRSSTDTQYF,TRBV7-3,once,TRBJ2-3,TRBD1
TGTGCCAGTAGTATGCGCAGGGGCTCCTACGAGCAGTACTTC,CASSMRRGSYEQYF,TRBV19,-,TRBJ2-7,-
TGTGCCAGCAGCTTGTTATCAGGGTCTGGATTACAGCCCCAGCATTTT,CASSLLSGSGLQPQHF,TRBV5-8,-,TRBJ1-5,-
TGCAGCTTGTTACAGGGGGATGGCTATGGCTACACCTTC,CSLLQGDGYGYTF,TRBV29-1,few,TRBJ1-2,TRBD1
TGTGCCAGCAGTTATAATTACGAGCAGTACTTC,CASSYNYEQYF,TRBV6-5,-,TRBJ2-7,-
TGTGCCACCTGTAGTCGACAGGGGCGCACAGATACGCAGTATTTT,CATCSRQGRTDTQYF,TRBV21-1,once,TRBJ2-3,-
TGTGCCAGCTCACCACGGCTGGGGGGAAACACTGAAGCTTTCTTT,CASSPRLGGNTEAFF,TRBV18,once,TRBJ1-1,-
TGTGCCACCAGCCTCGGGGGAGGGGCGCAAGGAAACACCATATATTTT,CATSLGGGAQGNTIYF,TRBV15,-,TRBJ1-3,-
TGTGCTAGCAGCTTATCTGCGGGGGCCGGCCGTGGGACCGGGGAGCTGTTTTTT,CASSLSAGAGRGTGELFF,TRBV7-7,-,TRBJ2-2,-
TGTGCCAGCAGTACTTACCGGGACAGGGGGCTCGGCTACACCTTC,CASSTYRDRGLGYTF,TRBV6-5,-,TRBJ1-2,TRBD1